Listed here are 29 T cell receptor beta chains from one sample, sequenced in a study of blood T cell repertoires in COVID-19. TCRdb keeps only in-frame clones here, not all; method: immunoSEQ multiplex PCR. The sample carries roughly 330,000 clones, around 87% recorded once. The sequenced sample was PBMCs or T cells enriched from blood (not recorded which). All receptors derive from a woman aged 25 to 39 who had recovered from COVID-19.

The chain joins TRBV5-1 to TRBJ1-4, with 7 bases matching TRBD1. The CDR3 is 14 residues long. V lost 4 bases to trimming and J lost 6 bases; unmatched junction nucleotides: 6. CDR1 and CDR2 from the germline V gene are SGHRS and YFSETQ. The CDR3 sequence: CASSRGGGDEKLFF. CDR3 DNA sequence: TGCGCCAGCAGCCGAGGAGGGGGCGATGAAAAACTGTTTTTT.

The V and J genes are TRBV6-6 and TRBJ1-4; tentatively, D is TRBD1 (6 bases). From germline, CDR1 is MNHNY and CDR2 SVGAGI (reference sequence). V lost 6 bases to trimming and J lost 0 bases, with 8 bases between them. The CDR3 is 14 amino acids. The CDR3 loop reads CASRDSSTNEKLFF. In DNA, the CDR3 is TGTGCCAGCAGGGACAGTTCAACTAATGAAAAACTGTTTTTT.

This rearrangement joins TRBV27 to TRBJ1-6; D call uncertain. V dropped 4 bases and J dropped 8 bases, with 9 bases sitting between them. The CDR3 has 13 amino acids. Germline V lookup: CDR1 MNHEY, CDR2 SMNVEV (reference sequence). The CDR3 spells CASSYIPDSPLHF. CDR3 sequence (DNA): TGTGCCAGCAGTTATATACCAGATTCACCCCTCCACTTT.

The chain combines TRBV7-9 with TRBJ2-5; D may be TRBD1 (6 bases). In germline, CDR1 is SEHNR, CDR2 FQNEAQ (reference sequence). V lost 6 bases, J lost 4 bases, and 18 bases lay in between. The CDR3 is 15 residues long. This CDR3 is CASREAGTLRETQYF. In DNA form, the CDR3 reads TGTGCCAGCAGGGAGGCCGGGACATTAAGAGAGACCCAGTACTTC.

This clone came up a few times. The CDR3 reads CASSRGLNEKLFF. In DNA form, the CDR3 reads TGTGCCAGCAGTCGGGGTCTAAATGAAAAACTGTTTTTT. The chain uses TRBV27 and TRBJ1-4; no definite D call. Trimming took 5 bases from V and 5 from J, leaving 9 bases between them. This CDR3 is 13 amino acids long. In germline, CDR1 is MNHEY, CDR2 SMNVEV (reference sequence).

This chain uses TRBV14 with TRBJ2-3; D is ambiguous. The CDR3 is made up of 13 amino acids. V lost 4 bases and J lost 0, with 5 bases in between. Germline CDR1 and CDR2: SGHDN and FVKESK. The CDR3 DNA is TGTGCCAGCAGCCGTCTTAGCACAGATACGCAGTATTTT. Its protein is CASSRLSTDTQYF.

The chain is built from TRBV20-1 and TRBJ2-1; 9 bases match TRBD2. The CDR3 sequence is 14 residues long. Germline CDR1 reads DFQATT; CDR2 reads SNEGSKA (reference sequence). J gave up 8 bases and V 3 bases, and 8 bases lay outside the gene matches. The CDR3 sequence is CSASKRGVSDEQFF. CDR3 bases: TGCAGTGCTAGTAAGCGGGGGGTGTCCGATGAGCAGTTCTTC.

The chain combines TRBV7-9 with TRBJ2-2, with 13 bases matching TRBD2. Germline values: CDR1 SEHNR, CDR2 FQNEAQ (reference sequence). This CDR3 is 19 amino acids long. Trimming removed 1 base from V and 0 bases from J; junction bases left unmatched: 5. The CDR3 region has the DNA TGTGCCAGCAGCTTAGAACGTGGGACTAGCGGGGCGAACACCGGGGAGCTGTTTTTT. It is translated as CASSLERGTSGANTGELFF.

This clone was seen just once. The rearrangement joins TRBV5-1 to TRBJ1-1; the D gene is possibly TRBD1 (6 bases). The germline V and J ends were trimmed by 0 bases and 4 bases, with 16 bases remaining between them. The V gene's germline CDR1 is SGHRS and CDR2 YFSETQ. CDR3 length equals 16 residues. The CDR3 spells CASSLGGLRIGTEAFF. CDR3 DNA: TGCGCCAGCAGCTTGGGGGGGCTACGGATAGGCACTGAAGCTTTCTTT.

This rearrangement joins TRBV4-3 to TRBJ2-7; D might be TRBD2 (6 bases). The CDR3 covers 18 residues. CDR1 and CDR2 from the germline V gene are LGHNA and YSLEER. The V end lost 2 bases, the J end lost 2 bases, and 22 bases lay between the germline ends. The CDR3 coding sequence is TGCGCCAGCAGCCAAACACCCGGAAATCTAGCGTTGGCCTACGAGCAGTACTTC. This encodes CASSQTPGNLALAYEQYF.

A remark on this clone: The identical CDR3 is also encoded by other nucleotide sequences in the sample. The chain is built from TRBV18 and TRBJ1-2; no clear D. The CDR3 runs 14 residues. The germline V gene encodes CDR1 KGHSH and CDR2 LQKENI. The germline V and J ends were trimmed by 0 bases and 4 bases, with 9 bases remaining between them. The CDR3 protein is CASSPPGRAYGYTF. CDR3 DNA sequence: TGTGCCAGCTCACCACCGGGCAGAGCCTATGGCTACACCTTC.

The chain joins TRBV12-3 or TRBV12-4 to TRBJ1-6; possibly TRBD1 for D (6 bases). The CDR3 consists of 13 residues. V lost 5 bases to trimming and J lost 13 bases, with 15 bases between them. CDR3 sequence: CASSLHREYPLHF. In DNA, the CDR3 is TGTGCCAGCAGTCTTCACAGGGAGTATCCCCTCCACTTT.

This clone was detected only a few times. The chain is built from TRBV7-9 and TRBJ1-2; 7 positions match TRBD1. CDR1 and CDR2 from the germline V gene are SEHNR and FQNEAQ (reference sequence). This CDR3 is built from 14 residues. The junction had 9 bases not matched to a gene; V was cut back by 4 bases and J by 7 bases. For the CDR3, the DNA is TGTGCCAGCAGCTCACGGACAGGCGATGTTGGCTACACCTTC. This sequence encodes CASSSRTGDVGYTF.

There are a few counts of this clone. CDR3 nucleotide sequence: TGTGCCAGCAGCCTCGGGACACCCACGCTCTCGGGGGCCAACGTCCTGACTTTC. Translation gives CASSLGTPTLSGANVLTF. The chain carries TRBV5-5 and TRBJ2-6, with D maybe TRBD1 (6 bases). The CDR3 runs 18 residues. The germline gives CDR1 SGHKS, CDR2 YYEKEE (reference sequence). Trimming removed 4 bases at V and 4 bases at J, with 21 bases between.

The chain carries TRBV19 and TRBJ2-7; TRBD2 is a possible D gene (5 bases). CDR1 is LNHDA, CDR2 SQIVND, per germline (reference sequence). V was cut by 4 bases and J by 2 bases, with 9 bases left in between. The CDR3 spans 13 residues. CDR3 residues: CASSKSGTYEQYF. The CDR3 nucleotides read TGTGCCAGTAGTAAGTCGGGGACCTACGAGCAGTACTTC. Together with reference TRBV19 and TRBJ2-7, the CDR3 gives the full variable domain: DGGITQSPKYLFRKEGQNVTLSCEQNLNHDAMYWYRQDPGQGLRLIYYSQIVNDFQKGDIAEGYSVSREKKESFPLTVTSAQKNPTAFYLCASSKSGTYEQYFGPGTRLTVT.

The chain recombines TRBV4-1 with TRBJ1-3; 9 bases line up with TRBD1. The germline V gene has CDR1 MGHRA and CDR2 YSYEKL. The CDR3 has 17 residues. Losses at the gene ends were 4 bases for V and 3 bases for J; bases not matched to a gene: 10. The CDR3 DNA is TGCGCCAGCAGCCCCAACCCGACAGGGGGAGGTGGAAACACCATATATTTT. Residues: CASSPNPTGGGGNTIYF.

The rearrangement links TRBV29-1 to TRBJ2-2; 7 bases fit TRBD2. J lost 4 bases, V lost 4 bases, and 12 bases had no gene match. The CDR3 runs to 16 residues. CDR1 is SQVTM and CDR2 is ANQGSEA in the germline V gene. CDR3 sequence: CSVGKRRGTPTGELFF. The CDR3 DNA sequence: TGCAGCGTTGGGAAAAGGCGGGGGACCCCCACCGGGGAGCTGTTTTTT.

The CDR3 region is CASSGDSYGYTF. CDR3 in DNA: TGTGCCAGCAGTGGGGACAGCTATGGCTACACCTTC. The chain is built from TRBV6-6 and TRBJ1-2; 7 nucleotides line up with TRBD1. Germline CDR1 reads MNHNY; CDR2 reads SVGAGI (reference sequence). V lost 5 bases to trimming and J lost 4 bases; unmatched junction nucleotides: 1. This CDR3 is 12 amino acids long.

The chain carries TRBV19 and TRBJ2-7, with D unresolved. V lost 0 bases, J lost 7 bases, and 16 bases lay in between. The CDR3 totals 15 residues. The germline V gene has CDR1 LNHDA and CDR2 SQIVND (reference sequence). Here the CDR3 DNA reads TGTGCCAGTAGTATAGACCTGCCCCGGATCGGGGAGCAGTACTTC. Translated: CASSIDLPRIGEQYF.

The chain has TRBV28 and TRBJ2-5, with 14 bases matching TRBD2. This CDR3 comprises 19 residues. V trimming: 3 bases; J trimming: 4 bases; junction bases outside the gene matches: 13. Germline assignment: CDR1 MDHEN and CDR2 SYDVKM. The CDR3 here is CASSFTLRLAGGLGETQYF. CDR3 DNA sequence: TGTGCCAGCAGTTTTACCTTGAGACTAGCGGGGGGGCTTGGAGAGACCCAGTACTTC.

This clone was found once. The CDR3 region is CASSPNRYQPQHF. The CDR3, as DNA: TGTGCCAGCAGTCCGAACAGGTATCAGCCCCAGCATTTT. The gene calls are TRBV6-5 and TRBJ1-5, with D maybe TRBD1 (5 bases). The ends were cut back, 5 bases at V and 5 bases at J, with 10 bases in the middle. The CDR3 sequence is 13 residues long. Germline CDR1 and CDR2: MNHEY and SVGAGI.

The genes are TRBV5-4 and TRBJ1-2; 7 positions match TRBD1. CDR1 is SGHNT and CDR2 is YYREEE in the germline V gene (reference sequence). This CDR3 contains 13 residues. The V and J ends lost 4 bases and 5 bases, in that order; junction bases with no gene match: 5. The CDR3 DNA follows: TGTGCCAGCAGCCGGGACAGTAGTTATGGCTACACCTTC. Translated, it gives CASSRDSSYGYTF.

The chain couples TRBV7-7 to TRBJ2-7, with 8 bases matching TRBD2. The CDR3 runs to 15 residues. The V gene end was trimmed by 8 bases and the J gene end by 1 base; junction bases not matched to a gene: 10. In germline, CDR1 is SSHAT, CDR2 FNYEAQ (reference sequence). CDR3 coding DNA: TGTGCCAGCGGGCTCAGCGGCGGGGGGTCCTACGAGCAGTACTTC. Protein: CASGLSGGGSYEQYF.

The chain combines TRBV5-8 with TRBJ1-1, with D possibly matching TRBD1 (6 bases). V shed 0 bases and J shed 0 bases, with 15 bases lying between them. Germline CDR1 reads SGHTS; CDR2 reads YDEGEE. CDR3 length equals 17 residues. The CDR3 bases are TGTGCCAGCAGCTTGGATGGTCGGACAGACATGAACACTGAAGCTTTCTTT. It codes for CASSLDGRTDMNTEAFF.

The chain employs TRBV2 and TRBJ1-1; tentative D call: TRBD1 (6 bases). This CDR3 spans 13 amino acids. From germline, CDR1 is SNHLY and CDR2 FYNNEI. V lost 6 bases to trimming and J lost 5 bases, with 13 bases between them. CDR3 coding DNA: TGTGCCAGCAGGGACAGCCCTGGGACTGAAGCTTTCTTT. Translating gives CASRDSPGTEAFF.

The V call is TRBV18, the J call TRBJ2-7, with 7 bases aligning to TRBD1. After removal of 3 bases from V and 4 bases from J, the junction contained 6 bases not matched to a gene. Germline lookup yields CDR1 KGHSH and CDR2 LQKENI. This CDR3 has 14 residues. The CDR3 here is CASSPYRGVYEQYF. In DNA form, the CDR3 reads TGTGCCAGCTCACCCTACAGGGGAGTATACGAGCAGTACTTC.

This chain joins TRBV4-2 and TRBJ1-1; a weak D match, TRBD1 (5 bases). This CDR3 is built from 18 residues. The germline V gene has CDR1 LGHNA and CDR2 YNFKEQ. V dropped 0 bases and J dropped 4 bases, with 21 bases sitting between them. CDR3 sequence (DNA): TGTGCCAGCAGCCAAGAAAAACGAGCGCTACCCCAGGGCACTGAAGCTTTCTTT. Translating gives CASSQEKRALPQGTEAFF.

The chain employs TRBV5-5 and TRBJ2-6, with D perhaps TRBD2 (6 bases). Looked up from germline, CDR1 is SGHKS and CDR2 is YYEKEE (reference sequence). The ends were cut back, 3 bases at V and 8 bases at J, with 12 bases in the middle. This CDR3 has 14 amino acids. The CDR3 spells CASSSRGGTNVLTF. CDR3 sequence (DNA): TGTGCCAGCAGCTCCCGGGGAGGAACCAACGTCCTGACTTTC.

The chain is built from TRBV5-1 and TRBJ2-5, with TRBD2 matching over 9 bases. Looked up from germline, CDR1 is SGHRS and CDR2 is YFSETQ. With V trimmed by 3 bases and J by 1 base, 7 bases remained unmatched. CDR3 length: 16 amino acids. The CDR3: CASSYGSGGAQETQYF. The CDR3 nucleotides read TGCGCCAGCAGCTACGGTAGCGGGGGAGCCCAAGAGACCCAGTACTTC.